This TCR beta chain was retrieved from a study of blood T cell repertoires in COVID-19. Data came from immunoSEQ multiplex PCR; TCRdb stores just in-frame clones and leaves some out. This table holds 97,000 or so clones, approximately 92% found once. The receptor was isolated from a young man with acute or convalescent COVID-19. What was sequenced was peripheral blood.

CDR3 in amino acids: CATSDSGTAGRPQHF. As DNA, the CDR3 is TGTGCCACCAGTGATTCCGGGACAGCAGGTCGGCCCCAGCATTTT. V gene TRBV24-1 combines with J gene TRBJ1-5, with 7 bases lining up with TRBD1. Germline V gives CDR1 KGHDR, CDR2 SFDVKD. Germline trimming cut 2 bases from V and 9 bases from J; bases unmatched to any gene: 9. The CDR3 contains 15 residues.